This is a list of T cell receptor beta chains from one sample in a study of CD8 T cells in ankylosing spondylitis. TCRdb used MiXCR to reprocess the 5' RACE reads, holding one entry per CDR3 protein. There are about 220,000 distinct CDR3 sequences in the sample; 7% to 8% occur only once, and around 14% lies in the top ten. Sequencing used blood, either unsorted or a sorted T cell fraction (not recorded which). The receptors stem from a male donor with ankylosing spondylitis. Each CDR3 is given with its conserved first and last residue. Clone size is stated in some rows and not others, as once, few, many or a class when expanded.

abundance | j_gene | v_gene | CDR3aa
many | TRBJ2-3 | TRBV27 | CASSFGTSGADTQYF
many | TRBJ2-2 | TRBV15 | CATSLPVGINTGELFF
- | TRBJ1-2 | TRBV12-3/TRBV12-4 | CASSSGQGYGYTF
many | TRBJ1-1 | TRBV20-1 | CSPAISNTEAFF
- | TRBJ2-2 | TRBV7-9 | CASSPDRGEFAGELFF
- | TRBJ2-1 | TRBV20-1 | CSAYSYTLYNEQFF
many | TRBJ2-7 | TRBV20-1 | CSARFRTSFTEQYF
many | TRBJ1-5 | TRBV6-1 | CASSTGQGAFSNQPQHF
many | TRBJ1-1 | TRBV7-2 | CASSLTGASNTEAFF
many | TRBJ1-1 | TRBV9 | CASSMRDRMNTEAFF
- | TRBJ1-4 | TRBV6-1 | CASSPPEKMKRLFF
- | TRBJ2-5 | TRBV7-8 | CASSPLGSQETQYF
few | TRBJ2-4 | TRBV2 | CASIILRGGETKNIQYF
many | TRBJ2-7 | TRBV5-8 | CASSPHGQPPYEQYF
many | TRBJ2-1 | TRBV2 | CASSEKRGGSEQFF
many | TRBJ1-6 | TRBV5-1 | CASSPGYRSYNSPLHF
many | TRBJ2-2 | TRBV5-1 | CASSLGTLNTGELFF
- | TRBJ2-6 | TRBV27 | CASSLLRGTGANVLTF
many | TRBJ2-1 | TRBV20-1 | CSARGQGAGYEQFF
many | TRBJ2-7 | TRBV20-1 | CSARPSGYEQYF
many | TRBJ2-3 | TRBV27 | CASSPSGGQTPDTQYF
many | TRBJ2-7 | TRBV6-5 | CASSYTGGIYEQYF
many | TRBJ2-5 | TRBV27 | CASSLRGTETQYF